Sequencing of this TCR beta chain was carried out in a study of blood T cells in healthy people across ages. Whole-study results and caveats: With donor CMV status unknown, expanded clonotype changes were possibly confounded.

This CDR3 spans 11 amino acids. V lost 7 bases and J 6 bases, leaving 10 bases between the germline ends. Primed by a sample-barcoded 5' primer and a J-beta primer mix, a second PCR proceeded for about 7 to 11 cycles. Every single cDNA molecule received a tag from a template-switch adaptor with 12 random nucleotides. One entry per CDR3 protein results from TCRdb running MiXCR on the 5' RACE reads. The data hold roughly 700,000 distinct CDR3 sequences, with about 52% observed a single time. With regard to this clonotype: Antigen: not known.

Input material: blood. The rearrangement uses TRBV12-3 or TRBV12-4 and TRBJ2-7, with D uncertain. The clonotype originates from an older woman in good health. This CDR3 reads CASTKGSEQYF. The CDR3 DNA reads TGTGCCAGCACTAAGGGATCCGAGCAGTACTTC.